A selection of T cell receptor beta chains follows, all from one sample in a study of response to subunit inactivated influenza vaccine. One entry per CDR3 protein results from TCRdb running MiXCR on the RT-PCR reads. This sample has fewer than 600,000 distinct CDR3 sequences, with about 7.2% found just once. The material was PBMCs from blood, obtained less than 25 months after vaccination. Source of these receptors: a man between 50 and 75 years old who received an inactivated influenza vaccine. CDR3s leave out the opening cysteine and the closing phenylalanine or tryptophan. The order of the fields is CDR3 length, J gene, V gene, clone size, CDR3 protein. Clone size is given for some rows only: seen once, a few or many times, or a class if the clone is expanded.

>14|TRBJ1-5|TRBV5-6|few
ASSFFRANSNQPQH
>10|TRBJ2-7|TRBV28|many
ASSLSAYEQY
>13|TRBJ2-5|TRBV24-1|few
ATSDYRDREETQY
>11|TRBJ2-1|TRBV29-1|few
SGRDSDYNEQF
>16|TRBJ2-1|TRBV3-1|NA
ACSQDLGLARGKNEQF
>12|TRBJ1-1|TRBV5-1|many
ASSQDGSNTEAF
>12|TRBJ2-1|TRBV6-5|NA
ASSYLAQGYEQF
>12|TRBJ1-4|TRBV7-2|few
ASSLGQRSEKLF
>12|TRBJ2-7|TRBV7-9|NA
ASSSGTGGLEQY
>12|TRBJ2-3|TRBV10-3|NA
AIRSRGGTDTQY
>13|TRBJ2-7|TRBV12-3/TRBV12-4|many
ASKPTGISSYEQY
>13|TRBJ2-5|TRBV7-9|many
ASSLAQGSGETQY
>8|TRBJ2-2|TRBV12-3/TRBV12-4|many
ASSKRELF
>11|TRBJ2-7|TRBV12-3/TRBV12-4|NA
ASSFRQGHEQY
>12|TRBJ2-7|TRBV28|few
ASTPGTASYEQY
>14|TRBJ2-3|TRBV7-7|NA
ASSVGLEGHTDTQY
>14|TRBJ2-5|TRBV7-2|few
ASSLRRLAGLETQY
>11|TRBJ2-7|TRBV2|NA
ASRQADREEQY
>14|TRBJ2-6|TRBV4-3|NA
ASSQDPRAGANVLT
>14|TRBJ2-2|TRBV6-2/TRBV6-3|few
ATVAGANSNTGELF
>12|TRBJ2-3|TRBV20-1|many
SARPRTSTDTQY
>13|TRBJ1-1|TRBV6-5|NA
ASSFGGFRGTEAF
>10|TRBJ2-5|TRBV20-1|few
SAPTTGETQY
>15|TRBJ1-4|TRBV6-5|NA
ASSFTSGYGSNEKLF
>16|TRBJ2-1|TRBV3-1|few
ASSQDMLAGHSYNEQF
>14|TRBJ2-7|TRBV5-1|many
ASSLGAGQGVYEQY
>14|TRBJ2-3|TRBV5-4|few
ASSPGQGRSTGPQY
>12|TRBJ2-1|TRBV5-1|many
ASSLERSYNEQF
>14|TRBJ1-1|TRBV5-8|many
ASSLPGRAGDTEAF
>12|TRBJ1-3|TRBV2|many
ASSGSGSGNTIY
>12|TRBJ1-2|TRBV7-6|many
ASSLAAGGDGYT
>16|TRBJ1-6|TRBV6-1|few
ASSEALLAGIWNSPLH
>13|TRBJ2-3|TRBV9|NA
ASSVADGRADTQY
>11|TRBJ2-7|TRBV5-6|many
ASSLAHSYEQY
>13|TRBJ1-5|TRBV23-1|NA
ASRSSGTEDQPQH
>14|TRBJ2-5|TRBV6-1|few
ASSEGGSVVWETQY
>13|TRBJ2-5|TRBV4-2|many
ASSQDGGGDETQY
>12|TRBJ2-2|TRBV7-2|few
ASSSHGGSGELF
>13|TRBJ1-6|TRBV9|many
ASSASGSYNSPLH
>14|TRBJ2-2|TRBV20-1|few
SARGTSGSRYGELF
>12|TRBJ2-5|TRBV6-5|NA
ASSYSGHQETQY
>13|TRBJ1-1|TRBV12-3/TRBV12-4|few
ASQPGGALNTEAF
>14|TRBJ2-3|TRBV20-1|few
SARPQSDLNSDTQY
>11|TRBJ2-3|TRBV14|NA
ASSQVVRGAQY
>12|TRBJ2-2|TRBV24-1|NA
ATRDITNTGELF
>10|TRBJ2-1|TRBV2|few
ASKYESHEQF
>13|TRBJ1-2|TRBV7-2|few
ASSLVQGGDYGYT